The 18 T cell receptor beta chains below all came from one sample that was sequenced in a study of shared clonotypes between healthy human individuals. Naive CD8 cells lacked CD45RO, underwent positive selection for CCR7 and left out terminally differentiated effector memory CD45RA+ cells. Libraries were prepared by immunoSEQ multiplex PCR; TCRdb keeps only in-frame clonotypes and omits some of them. The data hold more than 2 million clones, with just under 95% observed a single time. Sequencing was carried out using naive CD8+ T cells sorted from blood. All receptors derive from a man younger than 30 in good health.

The J gene is TRBJ2-1, the V gene TRBV9, with 10 bases lining up with TRBD1. Germline CDR1 and CDR2: SGDLS and YYNGEE. This CDR3 contains 15 residues. J gave up 12 bases and V 3 bases, and 12 bases lay outside the gene matches. CDR3 in amino acids: CASSGSGTGAQGQFF. CDR3 nucleotides: TGTGCCAGCAGCGGATCCGGGACAGGGGCCCAAGGGCAGTTCTTC.

V and J are TRBV29-1 and TRBJ1-3, with TRBD1 identical over 8 bases. The germline V gene has CDR1 SQVTM and CDR2 ANQGSEA. The CDR3 runs 17 residues. The ends lost 2 bases at V and 0 bases at J; junction bases unmatched: 9. The CDR3: CSVETVPDRGSGNTIYF. For the CDR3, the DNA is TGCAGCGTTGAAACCGTACCCGACAGGGGCTCTGGAAACACCATATATTTT.

The genes are TRBV18 and TRBJ2-7; TRBD2 agrees at 8 bases. Per germline, CDR1 KGHSH and CDR2 LQKENI. V lost 5 bases and J lost 7; bases outside the gene matches: 10. CDR3 length equals 14 residues. CDR3 residues: CASSALPSGGEQYF. CDR3 nucleotides: TGTGCCAGCTCAGCCCTTCCCTCGGGAGGGGAGCAGTACTTC.

A few counts support this clone. The J gene is TRBJ1-2, the V gene TRBV27, with D perhaps matching TRBD1 (5 bases). Germline values: CDR1 MNHEY, CDR2 SMNVEV (reference sequence). The CDR3 contains 15 residues. V was trimmed by 4 bases and J by 2 bases, leaving 14 bases between them. CDR3 bases: TGTGCCAGCAGTTATGGGTCAGGGTTCAACTATGGCTACACCTTC. This encodes CASSYGSGFNYGYTF.

The chain recombines TRBV6-5 with TRBJ1-5; D unclear. The germline V and J ends were trimmed by 4 bases and 1 base, with 14 bases remaining between them. Germline assignment: CDR1 MNHEY and CDR2 SVGAGI. This CDR3 is built from 16 residues. The DNA of the CDR3 is TGTGCCAGCAGTTCCGACCCTCTCGGGAGCAATCAGCCCCAGCATTTT. As protein: CASSSDPLGSNQPQHF.

Concerning this clone itself: Germline is not matched at one junction end, which may reflect a read error. The chain has TRBV6-5 and TRBJ2-4, with 14 bases matching TRBD2. The CDR3 totals 15 residues. Germline values: CDR1 MNHEY, CDR2 SVGAGI. CDR3 region: CASSYGLAGGEMVDF. The CDR3, as DNA: TGTGCCAGCAGTTACGGACTAGCGGGGGGCGAGATGGTGGACTTC.

The V gene is TRBV10-3, the J gene TRBJ2-7, with a tentative D call TRBD1 (5 bases). Trimming stripped 0 bases from V and 0 bases from J, with 12 bases between. This CDR3 spans 16 amino acids. The germline CDR1 and CDR2 sequences are ENHRY and SYGVKD. The CDR3 protein is CAISESMDTVSYEQYF. CDR3 nucleotides: TGTGCCATCAGTGAGTCGATGGACACTGTCTCCTACGAGCAGTACTTC.

The rearrangement uses TRBV29-1 and TRBJ1-1; D not certain. There are 10 residues in the CDR3. The V end was cut by 5 bases, the J end by 8 bases, with 9 bases between. The V gene's germline CDR1 is SQVTM and CDR2 ANQGSEA. CDR3 protein: CSVPGGEAFF. The DNA of the CDR3 is TGCAGCGTTCCCGGTGGCGAAGCTTTCTTT.

V is TRBV6-5 and J is TRBJ1-5; D might be TRBD1 (5 bases). The CDR3 runs 14 residues. Germline assignment: CDR1 MNHEY and CDR2 SVGAGI. Trimming stripped 2 bases from V and 3 bases from J, with 8 bases between. CDR3 nucleotide sequence: TGTGCCAGCAGTTACGCAGGGTTCAATCAGCCCCAGCATTTT. This codes for CASSYAGFNQPQHF.

This chain connects TRBV11-2 to TRBJ1-5; 7 nucleotides match TRBD1. Losses at the gene ends were 3 bases for V and 6 bases for J; bases not matched to a gene: 5. CDR1 is SGHAT and CDR2 is FQNNGV in the germline V gene. The CDR3 extends over 14 amino acids. CDR3 nucleotide sequence: TGTGCCAGCAGCTTGGGAGGGGGCGGTCAGCCCCAGCATTTT. Its protein is CASSLGGGGQPQHF.

The rearrangement joins TRBV2 to TRBJ1-5; possible D gene TRBD1, 5 bases. Looked up from germline, CDR1 is SNHLY and CDR2 is FYNNEI. V was pared by 7 bases and J by 7 bases, with 17 bases between. The CDR3 consists of 14 residues. The CDR3 region is CASNPLGPGQPQHF. Written as DNA, the CDR3 is TGTGCCAGCAACCCTCTGGGGCCCGGCCAGCCCCAGCATTTT.

Details on this clone: A read error may account for a junction end that differs from germline. This same CDR3 is encoded by further DNA sequences in the sample. The J gene is TRBJ2-7, the V gene TRBV5-1; D is perhaps TRBD1 (6 bases). This CDR3 region has 14 residues. Germline loops: CDR1 SGHRS, CDR2 YFSETQ. DNA for the CDR3: TGCGCTAGCAGCGGAACAGGACAGTCCTACGAGCAGTACTTC. The encoded protein is CASSGTGQSYEQYF.

This clone came up once. The J gene is TRBJ1-6, the V gene TRBV5-1, with 9 bases identical to TRBD1. From germline, CDR1 is SGHRS and CDR2 YFSETQ. The ends lost 4 bases at V and 8 bases at J; junction bases unmatched: 7. The CDR3 runs 15 residues. CDR3 in DNA: TGCGCCAGCAGCCCCGCGGGACAGGGACATTCACCCCTCCACTTT. Amino acids: CASSPAGQGHSPLHF.

The chain joins TRBV7-8 to TRBJ2-5, with D possibly being TRBD1 or TRBD2 (5 bases each). The germline CDR1 and CDR2 sequences are SGHVS and FQNEAQ. The CDR3 runs 13 residues. V dropped 8 bases and J dropped 4 bases, with 14 bases sitting between them. In DNA form, the CDR3 reads TGTGCCAGCCGGAGGTCCAGGGCAGAGACCCAGTACTTC. Protein: CASRRSRAETQYF.

There are a few counts of this clone. The identical CDR3 is also encoded by other nucleotide sequences in the sample. The CDR3 here is CASSEWAGYNSPLHF. The CDR3 coding sequence is TGTGCCAGCAGTGAATGGGCCGGATATAATTCACCCCTCCACTTT. This chain joins TRBV25-1 and TRBJ1-6; D uncertain. Between the trimmed V and J ends, which lost 1 base and 4 bases, there was a span of 8 bases. This CDR3 is 15 amino acids long. Germline loops: CDR1 MGHDK, CDR2 SYGVNS.

The V gene is TRBV27, the J gene TRBJ1-1, with D perhaps matching TRBD1 (6 bases). This CDR3 has 17 residues. Germline V CDR1 and CDR2: MNHEY, SMNVEV (reference sequence). Trimming removed 1 base at V and 5 bases at J, with 20 bases between. The CDR3 DNA follows: TGTGCCAGCAGTTTATGGGCCCACAGGGATGGGGTTACTGAAGCTTTCTTT. Its translation: CASSLWAHRDGVTEAFF.

This chain connects TRBV7-9 to TRBJ2-1, with D possibly being TRBD1 (5 bases). The CDR3 is 12 amino acids. Germline V gene data show CDR1 as SEHNR and CDR2 as FQNEAQ (reference sequence). The V gene lost 5 bases and the J gene lost 7 bases, with 9 bases spanning the gap. This chain's CDR3 is CASSAQGNEQFF. The CDR3 region has the DNA TGTGCCAGCAGCGCCCAGGGAAATGAGCAGTTCTTC.

The gene calls are TRBV2 and TRBJ1-2; D gene ambiguous. The CDR3 loop spans 12 amino acids. Trimming shortened V by 7 bases and J by 4 bases, and 10 bases separated the two germline ends. Germline CDR1 is SNHLY and CDR2 is FYNNEI. The DNA for the CDR3 is TGTGCCAGCACTTCTCAGAGCTATGGCTACACCTTC. It is translated as CASTSQSYGYTF.